These 9 T cell receptor beta chains were sequenced from one sample in a study of blood T cell repertoires in COVID-19. Using immunoSEQ multiplex PCR, the repertoire was profiled, and TCRdb retains in-frame clones only, with some absent. Among more than 85,000 clones, around 76% were seen once, and the ten largest hold 18%. The specimen was peripheral blood. The receptor set was obtained from a man of 80 years or more with acute or convalescent COVID-19.

The chain recombines TRBV18 with TRBJ1-4; D is possibly TRBD1 (6 bases). V was trimmed by 4 bases and J by 0 bases, leaving 12 bases between them. CDR1 KGHSH and CDR2 LQKENI come from the germline V gene. The length of the CDR3 is 16 residues. CDR3 sequence (DNA): TGTGCCAGCTCACTAAACCGACAGGCAACTAATGAAAAACTGTTTTTT. Protein sequence: CASSLNRQATNEKLFF.

V is TRBV5-6 and J is TRBJ2-3; maybe TRBD2 (5 bases). Germline values: CDR1 SGHDT, CDR2 YYEEEE. V was shortened by 0 bases and J by 4 bases, with 9 bases between the two germline ends. The CDR3 extends over 14 amino acids. For the CDR3, the DNA is TGTGCCAGCAGCTTGGCGGGGTTCCCAGATACGCAGTATTTT. Residues: CASSLAGFPDTQYF.

The chain uses TRBV11-2 and TRBJ1-2; D may be TRBD1 (6 bases). Trimming took off 10 bases at V and 8 bases at J, with 14 bases between the two ends. The germline CDR1 and CDR2 sequences are SGHAT and FQNNGV. This CDR3 comprises 11 residues. The CDR3, as DNA: TGTGCCACCCGGGGGGGGCGAGGCTACACCTTC. It specifies CATRGGRGYTF.

The rearrangement uses TRBV2 and TRBJ2-1; 16 nucleotides align to TRBD2. Germline V gene sequence: CDR1 SNHLY, CDR2 FYNNEI. The junction had 1 base not matched to a gene; V was cut back by 6 bases and J by 8 bases. The CDR3 has 14 residues. The CDR3 loop is CASRGLAGGDEQFF. The CDR3 nucleotides are TGTGCCAGCAGGGGACTAGCGGGAGGGGATGAGCAGTTCTTC.

This chain uses TRBV18 with TRBJ2-7; TRBD1 aligns across 12 bases. Trimming cost V 5 bases and J 2 bases; bases outside gene matches: 4. The germline V gene has CDR1 KGHSH and CDR2 LQKENI. The CDR3 is made up of 15 amino acids. As DNA, the CDR3 is TGTGCCAGCTCAGGGGACAGGGGGCATCCCTACGAGCAGTACTTC. The encoded protein is CASSGDRGHPYEQYF.

V is TRBV5-1 and J is TRBJ2-7; 11 nucleotides line up with TRBD2. The germline V gene has CDR1 SGHRS and CDR2 YFSETQ. V lost 5 bases, J lost 1 base, and 8 bases stayed unmatched. The CDR3 has 16 residues. The CDR3 nucleotides are TGCGCCAGCAGTAATAGCGGGGGGGCTCGGTCCTACGAGCAGTACTTC. It is translated as CASSNSGGARSYEQYF. Using reference TRBV5-1 and TRBJ2-7 for the parts outside the CDR3, the full variable domain is KAGVTQTPRYLIKTRGQQVTLSCSPISGHRSVSWYQQTPGQGLQFLFEYFSETQRNKGNFPGRFSGRQFSNSRSEMNVSTLELGDSALYLCASSNSGGARSYEQYFGPGTRLTVT.

The J gene is TRBJ1-5, the V gene TRBV30, with D uncertain. Germline V gives CDR1 GTSNPN, CDR2 SVGIG (reference sequence). The CDR3 is 13 amino acids. Trimming took off 1 base at V and 5 bases at J, with 9 bases between the two ends. DNA for the CDR3: TGTGCCTGGAGTGGAGGGAGGGATCAGCCCCAGCATTTT. This sequence encodes CAWSGGRDQPQHF.

V is TRBV19 and J is TRBJ2-2; the D gene is possibly TRBD1 (5 bases). The CDR3 loop spans 17 amino acids. Germline values: CDR1 LNHDA, CDR2 SQIVND (reference sequence). Trimming shortened V by 0 bases and J by 1 base, and 12 bases separated the two germline ends. CDR3 nucleotide sequence: TGTGCCAGTAGTATAGATCAAGGGGTCGGGAACACCGGGGAGCTGTTTTTT. It translates to CASSIDQGVGNTGELFF.

The chain employs TRBV14 and TRBJ2-3; a weak D match, TRBD2 (5 bases). The ends were cut back, 3 bases at V and 4 bases at J, with 14 bases in the middle. In germline, CDR1 is SGHDN, CDR2 FVKESK. This CDR3 contains 15 residues. The CDR3 DNA reads TGTGCCAGCAGCCAGAAGAGGGTACAAGCAGATACGCAGTATTTT. This codes for CASSQKRVQADTQYF.